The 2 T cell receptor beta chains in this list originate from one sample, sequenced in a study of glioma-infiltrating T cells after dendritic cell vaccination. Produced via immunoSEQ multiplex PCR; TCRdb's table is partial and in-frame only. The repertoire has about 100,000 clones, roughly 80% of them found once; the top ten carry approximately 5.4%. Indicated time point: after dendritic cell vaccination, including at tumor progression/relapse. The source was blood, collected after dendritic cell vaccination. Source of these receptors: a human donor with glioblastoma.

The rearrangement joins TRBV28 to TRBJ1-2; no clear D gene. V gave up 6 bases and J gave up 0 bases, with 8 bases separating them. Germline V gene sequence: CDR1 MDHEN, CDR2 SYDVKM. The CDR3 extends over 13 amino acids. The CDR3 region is CASSTGSNYGYTF. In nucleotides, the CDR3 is TGTGCCAGCAGCACCGGGTCTAACTATGGCTACACCTTC.

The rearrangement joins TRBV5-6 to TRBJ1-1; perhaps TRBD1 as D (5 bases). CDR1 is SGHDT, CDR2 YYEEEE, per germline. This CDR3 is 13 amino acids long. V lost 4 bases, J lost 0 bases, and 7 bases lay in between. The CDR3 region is CASSRGMNTEAFF. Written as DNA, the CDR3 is TGTGCCAGCAGCCGGGGGATGAACACTGAAGCTTTCTTT.